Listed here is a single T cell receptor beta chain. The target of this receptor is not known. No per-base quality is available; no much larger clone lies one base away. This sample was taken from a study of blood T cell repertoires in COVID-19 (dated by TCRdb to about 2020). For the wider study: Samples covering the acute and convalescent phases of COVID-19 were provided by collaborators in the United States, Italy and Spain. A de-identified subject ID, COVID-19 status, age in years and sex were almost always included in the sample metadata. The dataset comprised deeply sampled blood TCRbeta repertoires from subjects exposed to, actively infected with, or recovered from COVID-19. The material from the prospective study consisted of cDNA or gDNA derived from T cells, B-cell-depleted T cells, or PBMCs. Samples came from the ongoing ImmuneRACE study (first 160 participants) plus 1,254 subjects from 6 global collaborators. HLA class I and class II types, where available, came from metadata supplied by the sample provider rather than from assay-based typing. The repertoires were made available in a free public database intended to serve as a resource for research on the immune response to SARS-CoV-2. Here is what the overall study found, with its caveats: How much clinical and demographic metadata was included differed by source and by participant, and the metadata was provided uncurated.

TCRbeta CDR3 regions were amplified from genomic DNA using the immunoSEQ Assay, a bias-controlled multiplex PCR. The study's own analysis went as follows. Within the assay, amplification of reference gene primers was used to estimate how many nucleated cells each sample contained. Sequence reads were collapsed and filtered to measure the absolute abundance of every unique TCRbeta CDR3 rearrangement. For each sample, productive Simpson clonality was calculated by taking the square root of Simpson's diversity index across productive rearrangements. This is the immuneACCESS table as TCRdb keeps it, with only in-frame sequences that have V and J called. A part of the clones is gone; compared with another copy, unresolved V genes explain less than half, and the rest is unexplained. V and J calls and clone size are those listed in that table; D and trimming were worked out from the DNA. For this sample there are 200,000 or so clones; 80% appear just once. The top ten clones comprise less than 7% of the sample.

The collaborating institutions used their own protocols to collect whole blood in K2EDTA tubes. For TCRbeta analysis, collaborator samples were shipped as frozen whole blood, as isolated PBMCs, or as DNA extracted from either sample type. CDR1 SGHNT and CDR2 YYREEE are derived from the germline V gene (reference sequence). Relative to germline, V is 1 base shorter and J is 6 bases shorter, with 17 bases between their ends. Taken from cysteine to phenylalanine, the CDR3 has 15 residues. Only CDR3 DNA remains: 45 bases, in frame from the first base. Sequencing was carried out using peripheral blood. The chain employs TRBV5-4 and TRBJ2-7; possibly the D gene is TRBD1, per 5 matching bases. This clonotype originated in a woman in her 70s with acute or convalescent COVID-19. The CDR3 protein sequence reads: CASSLTGGRPGEQYF. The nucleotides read TGTGCCAGCAGCTTGACAGGTGGCCGTCCGGGCGAGCAGTACTTC.